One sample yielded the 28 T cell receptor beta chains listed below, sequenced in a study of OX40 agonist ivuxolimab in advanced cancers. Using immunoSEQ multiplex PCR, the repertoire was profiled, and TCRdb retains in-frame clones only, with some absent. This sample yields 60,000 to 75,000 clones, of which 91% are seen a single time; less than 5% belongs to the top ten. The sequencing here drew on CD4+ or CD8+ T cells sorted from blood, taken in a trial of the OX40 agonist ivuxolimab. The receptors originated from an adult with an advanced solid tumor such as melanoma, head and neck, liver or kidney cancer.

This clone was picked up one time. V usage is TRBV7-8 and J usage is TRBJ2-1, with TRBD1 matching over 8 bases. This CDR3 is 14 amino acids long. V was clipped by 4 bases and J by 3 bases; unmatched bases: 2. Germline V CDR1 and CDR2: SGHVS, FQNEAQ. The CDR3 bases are TGTGCCAGCAGCTCCGACAGGGGCTACAATGAGCAGTTCTTC. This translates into CASSSDRGYNEQFF.

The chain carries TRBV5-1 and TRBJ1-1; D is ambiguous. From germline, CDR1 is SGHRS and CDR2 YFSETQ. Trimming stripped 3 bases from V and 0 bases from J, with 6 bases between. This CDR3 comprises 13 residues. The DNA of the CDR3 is TGCGCCAGCAGCTCCTACATGAACACTGAAGCTTTCTTT. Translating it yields CASSSYMNTEAFF.

The CDR3 DNA sequence: TGTGCCAGCAGTTACACGGGCAGGGATCAGCCCCAGCATTTT. It encodes CASSYTGRDQPQHF. The chain couples TRBV6-5 to TRBJ1-5; D possibly corresponds to TRBD1 (5 bases). The CDR3 consists of 14 residues. Trimming stripped 2 bases from V and 5 bases from J, with 10 bases between. Germline CDR1 is MNHEY and CDR2 is SVGAGI.

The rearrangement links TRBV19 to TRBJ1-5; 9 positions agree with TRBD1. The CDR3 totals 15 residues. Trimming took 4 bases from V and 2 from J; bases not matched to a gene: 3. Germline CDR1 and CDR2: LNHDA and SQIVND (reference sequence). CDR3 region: CASSRDREGNQPQHF. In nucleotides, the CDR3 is TGTGCCAGTAGTAGGGACAGGGAGGGCAATCAGCCCCAGCATTTT.

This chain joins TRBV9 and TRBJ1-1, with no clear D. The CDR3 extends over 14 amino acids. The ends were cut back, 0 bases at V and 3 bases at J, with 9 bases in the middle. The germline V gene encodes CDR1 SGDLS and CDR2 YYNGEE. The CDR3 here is CASSVEDGDTEAFF. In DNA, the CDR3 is TGTGCCAGCAGCGTAGAGGATGGGGACACTGAAGCTTTCTTT. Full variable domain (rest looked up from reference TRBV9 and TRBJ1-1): DSGVTQTPKHLITATGQRVTLRCSPRSGDLSVYWYQQSLDQGLQFLIQYYNGEERAKGNILERFSAQQFPDLHSELNLSSLELGDSALYFCASSVEDGDTEAFFGQGTRLTVV.

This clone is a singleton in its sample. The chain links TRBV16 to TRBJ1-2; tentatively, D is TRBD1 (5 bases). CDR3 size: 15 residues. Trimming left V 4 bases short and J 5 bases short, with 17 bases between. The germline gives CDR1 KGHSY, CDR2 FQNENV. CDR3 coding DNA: TGTGCCAGCAGCCCGGCCCGGGGGGGTATATATGGCTACACCTTC. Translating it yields CASSPARGGIYGYTF.

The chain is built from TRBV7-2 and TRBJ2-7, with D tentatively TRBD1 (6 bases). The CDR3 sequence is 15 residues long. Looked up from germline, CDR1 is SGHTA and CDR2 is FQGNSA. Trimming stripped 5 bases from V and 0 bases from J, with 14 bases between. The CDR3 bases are TGTGCCAGCAGCCCAAACTCGGACAGCTCCTACGAGCAGTACGTC. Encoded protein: CASSPNSDSSYEQYV.

The CDR3, as DNA: TGTGCCAGCTATGGACTCATTAGCTCCTACAATGAGCAGTTCTTC. Translation gives CASYGLISSYNEQFF. The chain joins TRBV28 to TRBJ2-1; a weak D match, TRBD2 (5 bases). The V and J ends lost 8 bases and 0 bases respectively, with 14 bases between them. The CDR3 extends over 15 amino acids. Germline V lookup: CDR1 MDHEN, CDR2 SYDVKM.

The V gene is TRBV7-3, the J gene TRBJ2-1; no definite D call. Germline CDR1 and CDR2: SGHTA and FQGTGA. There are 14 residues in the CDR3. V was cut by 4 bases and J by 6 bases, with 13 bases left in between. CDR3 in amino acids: CASSSILGGNEQFF. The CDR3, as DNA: TGTGCCAGCAGCTCAATATTGGGTGGCAATGAGCAGTTCTTC.

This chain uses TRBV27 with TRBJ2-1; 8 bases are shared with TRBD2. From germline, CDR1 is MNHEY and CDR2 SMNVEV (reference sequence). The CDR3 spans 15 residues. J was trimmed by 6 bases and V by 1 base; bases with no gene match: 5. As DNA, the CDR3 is TGTGCCAGCAGTTTATACCTAGCGGGCCTCAATGAGCAGTTCTTC. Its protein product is CASSLYLAGLNEQFF.

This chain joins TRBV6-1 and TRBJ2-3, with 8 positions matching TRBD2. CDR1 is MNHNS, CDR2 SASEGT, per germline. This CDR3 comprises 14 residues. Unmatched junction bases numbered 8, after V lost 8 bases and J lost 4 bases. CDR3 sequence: CASHSGEGPDTQYF. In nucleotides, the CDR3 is TGTGCCAGCCATAGCGGGGAAGGGCCAGATACGCAGTATTTT.

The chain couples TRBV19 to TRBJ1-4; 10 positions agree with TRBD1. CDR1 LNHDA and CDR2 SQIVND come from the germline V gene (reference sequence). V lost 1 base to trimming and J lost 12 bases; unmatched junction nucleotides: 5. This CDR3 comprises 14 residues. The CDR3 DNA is TGTGCCAGTAGTATAGGAGACAGGGGGCCGGAACTGTTTTTT. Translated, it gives CASSIGDRGPELFF.

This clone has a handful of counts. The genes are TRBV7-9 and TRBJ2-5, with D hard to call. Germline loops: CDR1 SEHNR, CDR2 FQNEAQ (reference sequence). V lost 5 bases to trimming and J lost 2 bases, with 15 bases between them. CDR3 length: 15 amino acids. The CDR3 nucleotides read TGTGCCAGCAGCCCCCATTCTCGGAATCAAGAGACCCAGTACTTC. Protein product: CASSPHSRNQETQYF.

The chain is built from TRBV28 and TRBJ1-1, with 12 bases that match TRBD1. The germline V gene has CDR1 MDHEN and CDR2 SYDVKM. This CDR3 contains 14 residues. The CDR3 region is CAGGQGARNTEAFF. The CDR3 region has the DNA TGTGCTGGGGGACAGGGGGCGAGGAACACTGAAGCTTTCTTT.

The CDR3 coding sequence is TGTGCCAGCAGTTTATCGATGGGGGGCGCCACTGAAGCTTTCTTT. Translating gives CASSLSMGGATEAFF. The J gene is TRBJ1-1, the V gene TRBV27, with D possibly being TRBD1 (6 bases). Germline V lookup: CDR1 MNHEY, CDR2 SMNVEV (reference sequence). The CDR3 is 15 amino acids. The V gene lost 0 bases and the J gene lost 4 bases, with 12 bases spanning the gap.

The CDR3 loop reads CAWTYGTSGSTGELFF. In DNA, the CDR3 is TGTGCCTGGACCTATGGGACTAGCGGGAGTACCGGGGAGCTGTTTTTT. The chain employs TRBV30 and TRBJ2-2; the match to TRBD2 covers 14 bases. This CDR3 has 16 residues. J lost 5 bases, V lost 4 bases, and 6 bases had no gene match. Per the germline V gene, CDR1 is GTSNPN and CDR2 is SVGIG (reference sequence).

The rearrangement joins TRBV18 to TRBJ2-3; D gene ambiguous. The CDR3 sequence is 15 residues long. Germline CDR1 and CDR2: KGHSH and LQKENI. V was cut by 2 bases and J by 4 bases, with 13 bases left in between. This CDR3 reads CASSPFEGRPDTQYF. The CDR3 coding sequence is TGTGCCAGCTCACCATTTGAAGGGCGGCCAGATACGCAGTATTTT.

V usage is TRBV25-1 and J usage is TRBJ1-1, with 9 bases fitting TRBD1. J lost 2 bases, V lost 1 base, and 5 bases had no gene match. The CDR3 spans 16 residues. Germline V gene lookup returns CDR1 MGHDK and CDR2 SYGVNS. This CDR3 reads CASSEFAGQGNTEAFF. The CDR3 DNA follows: TGTGCCAGCAGTGAATTCGCGGGACAGGGAAACACTGAAGCTTTCTTT.

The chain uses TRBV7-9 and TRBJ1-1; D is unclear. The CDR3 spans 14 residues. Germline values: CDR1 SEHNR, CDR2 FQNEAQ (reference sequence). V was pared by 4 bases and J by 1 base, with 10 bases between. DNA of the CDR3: TGTGCCAGCAGCTGGGTGGAGGGGAACACTGAAGCTTTCTTT. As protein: CASSWVEGNTEAFF. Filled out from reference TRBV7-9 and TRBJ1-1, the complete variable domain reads DTGVSQNPRHKITKRGQNVTFRCDPISEHNRLYWYRQTLGQGPEFLTYFQNEAQLEKSRLLSDRFSAERPKGSFSTLEIQRTEQGDSAMYLCASSWVEGNTEAFFGQGTRLTVV.

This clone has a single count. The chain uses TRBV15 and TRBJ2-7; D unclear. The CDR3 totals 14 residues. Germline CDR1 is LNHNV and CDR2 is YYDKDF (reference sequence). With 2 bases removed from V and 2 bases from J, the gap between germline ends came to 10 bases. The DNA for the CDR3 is TGTGCCACCAGCAGAACAGATACCCCCTACGAGCAGTACTTC. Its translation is CATSRTDTPYEQYF.

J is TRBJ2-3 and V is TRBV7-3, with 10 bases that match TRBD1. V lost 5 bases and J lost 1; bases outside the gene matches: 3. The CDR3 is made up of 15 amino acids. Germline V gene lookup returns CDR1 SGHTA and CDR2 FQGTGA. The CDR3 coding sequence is TGTGCCAGCAGCCCCGGGACAGGGGGCACAGATACGCAGTATTTT. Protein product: CASSPGTGGTDTQYF.

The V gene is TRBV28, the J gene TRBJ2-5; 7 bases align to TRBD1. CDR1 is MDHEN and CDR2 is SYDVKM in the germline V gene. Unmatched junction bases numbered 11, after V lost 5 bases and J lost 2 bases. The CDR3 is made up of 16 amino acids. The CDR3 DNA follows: TGTGCCAGCAGTCTGAAAGGGACAGATAGACAAGAGACCCAGTACTTC. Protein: CASSLKGTDRQETQYF.

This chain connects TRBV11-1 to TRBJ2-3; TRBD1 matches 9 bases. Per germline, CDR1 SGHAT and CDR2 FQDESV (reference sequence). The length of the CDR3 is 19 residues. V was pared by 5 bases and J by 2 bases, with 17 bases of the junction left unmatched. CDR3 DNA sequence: TGTGCCAGCAGCCCTGCCATGAGCCCGGGACAGGGTTTCACAGATACGCAGTATTTT. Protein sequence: CASSPAMSPGQGFTDTQYF.

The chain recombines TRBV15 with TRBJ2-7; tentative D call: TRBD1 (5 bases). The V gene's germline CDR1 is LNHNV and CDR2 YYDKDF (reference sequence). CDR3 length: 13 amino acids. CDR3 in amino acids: CAASRFRDYEQYV. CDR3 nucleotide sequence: TGTGCCGCCAGCAGGTTCAGGGACTACGAGCAGTACGTC.

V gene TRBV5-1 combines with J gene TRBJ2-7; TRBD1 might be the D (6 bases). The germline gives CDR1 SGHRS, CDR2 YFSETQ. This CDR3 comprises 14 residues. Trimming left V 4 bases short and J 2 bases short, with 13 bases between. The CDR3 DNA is TGCGCCAGCAGCCTAGGACAGTCCCCCTACGAGCAGTACTTC. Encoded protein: CASSLGQSPYEQYF.

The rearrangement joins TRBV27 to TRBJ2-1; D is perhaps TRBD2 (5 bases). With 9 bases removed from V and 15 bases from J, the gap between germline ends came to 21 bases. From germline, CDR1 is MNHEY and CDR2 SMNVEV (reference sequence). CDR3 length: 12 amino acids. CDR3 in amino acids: CASTGSPFSLFF. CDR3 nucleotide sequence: TGTGCCAGTACGGGGTCCCCGTTTTCGCTGTTCTTC.

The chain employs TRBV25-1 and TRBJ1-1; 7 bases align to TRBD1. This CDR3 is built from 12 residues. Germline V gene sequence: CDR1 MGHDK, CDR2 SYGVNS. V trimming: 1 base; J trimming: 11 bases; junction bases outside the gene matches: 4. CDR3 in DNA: TGTGCCAGCAGTGAATTTACAGGGGAGGCTTTCTTT. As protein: CASSEFTGEAFF.

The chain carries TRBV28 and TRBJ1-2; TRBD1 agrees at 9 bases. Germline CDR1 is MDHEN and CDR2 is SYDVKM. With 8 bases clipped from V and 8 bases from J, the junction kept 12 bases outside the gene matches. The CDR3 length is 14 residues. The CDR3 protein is CASYPGTGPRGYTF. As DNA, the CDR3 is TGTGCCAGCTACCCCGGGACAGGGCCCCGGGGCTACACCTTC.